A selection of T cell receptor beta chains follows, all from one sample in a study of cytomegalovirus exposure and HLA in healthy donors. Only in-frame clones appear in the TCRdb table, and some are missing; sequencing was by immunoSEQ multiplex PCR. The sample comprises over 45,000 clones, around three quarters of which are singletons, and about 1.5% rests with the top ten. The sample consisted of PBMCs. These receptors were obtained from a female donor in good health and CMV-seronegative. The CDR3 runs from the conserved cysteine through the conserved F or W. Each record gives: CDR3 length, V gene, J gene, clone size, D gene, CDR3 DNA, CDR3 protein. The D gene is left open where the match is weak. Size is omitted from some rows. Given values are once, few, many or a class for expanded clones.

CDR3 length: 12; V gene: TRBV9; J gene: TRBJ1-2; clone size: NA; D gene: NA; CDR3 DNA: TGTGCCAGCAGCAAACAGGGCCAGGGCTACACCTTC; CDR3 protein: CASSKQGQGYTF
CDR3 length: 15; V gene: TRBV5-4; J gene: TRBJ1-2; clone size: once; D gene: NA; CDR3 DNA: TGTGCCAGCAGCCCGGACCGGGACACTAACTATGGCTACACCTTC; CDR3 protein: CASSPDRDTNYGYTF
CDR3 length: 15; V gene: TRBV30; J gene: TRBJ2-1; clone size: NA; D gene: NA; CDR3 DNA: TGTGCCTGGAGTGTACCGTTGGGCTTGTACAATGAGCAGTTCTTC; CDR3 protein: CAWSVPLGLYNEQFF
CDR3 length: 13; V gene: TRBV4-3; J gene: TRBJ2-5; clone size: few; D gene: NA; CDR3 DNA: TGCGCCAGCAGCCTCGAACTTGGTGAGACCCAGTACTTC; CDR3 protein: CASSLELGETQYF
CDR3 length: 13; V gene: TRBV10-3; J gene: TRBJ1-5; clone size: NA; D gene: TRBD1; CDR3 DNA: TGTGCCACCACGAGGGACAGGGAGGTCCCCCAGCATTTT; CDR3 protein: CATTRDREVPQHF
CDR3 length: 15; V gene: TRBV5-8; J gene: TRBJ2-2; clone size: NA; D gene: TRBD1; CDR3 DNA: TGTGCCAGCAGCTTGGGGACAGGATACACCGGGGAGCTGTTTTTT; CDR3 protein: CASSLGTGYTGELFF
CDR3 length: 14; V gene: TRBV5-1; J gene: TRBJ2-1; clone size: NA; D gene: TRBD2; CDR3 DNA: TGCGCCAGCAGCTTGCTGGGGACTACCAATGAGCAGTTCTTC; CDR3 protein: CASSLLGTTNEQFF
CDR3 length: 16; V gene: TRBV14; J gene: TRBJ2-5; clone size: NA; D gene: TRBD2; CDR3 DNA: TGTGCCAGCAGCCAAGATGTGCTAGCGGGGAGGGAGACCCAGTACTTC; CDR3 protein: CASSQDVLAGRETQYF
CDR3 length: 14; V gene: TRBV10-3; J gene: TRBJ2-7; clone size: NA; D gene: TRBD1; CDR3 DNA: TGTGCCGCCAGGAGCCGGGACAGGGAACACGAGCAGTACTTC; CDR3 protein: CAARSRDREHEQYF
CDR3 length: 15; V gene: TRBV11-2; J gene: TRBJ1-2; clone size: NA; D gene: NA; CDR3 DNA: TGTGCCAGCAGCGGCCGGGAGGGCGGTTACAGTGGCTACACCTTC; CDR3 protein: CASSGREGGYSGYTF
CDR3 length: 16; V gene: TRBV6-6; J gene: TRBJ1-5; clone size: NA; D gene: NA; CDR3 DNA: TGTGCCAGCAGTTACTCCGGGGCAGGGGGCAATCAGCCCCAGCATTTT; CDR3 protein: CASSYSGAGGNQPQHF
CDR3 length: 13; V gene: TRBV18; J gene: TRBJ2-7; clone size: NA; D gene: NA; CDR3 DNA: TGTGCCAGCTCACTTCAGGGTTACTACGAGCAGTACTTC; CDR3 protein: CASSLQGYYEQYF
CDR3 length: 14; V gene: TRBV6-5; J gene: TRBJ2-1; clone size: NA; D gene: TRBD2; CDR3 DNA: TGTGCCAGCAGTCCAAATAGCGGGGGGCATGAGCAGTTCTTC; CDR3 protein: CASSPNSGGHEQFF
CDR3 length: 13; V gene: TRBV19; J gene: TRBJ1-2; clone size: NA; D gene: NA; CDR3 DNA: TGTGCCAGTAGCCCAAAAGACAGCTATGGCTACACCTTC; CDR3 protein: CASSPKDSYGYTF
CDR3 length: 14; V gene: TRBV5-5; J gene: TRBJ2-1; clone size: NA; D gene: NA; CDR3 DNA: TGTGCCAGCAGTGGACTAGGGGGTTACAATGAGCAGTTCTTC; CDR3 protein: CASSGLGGYNEQFF
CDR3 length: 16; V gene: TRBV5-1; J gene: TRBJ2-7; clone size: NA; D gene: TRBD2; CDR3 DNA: TGCGCCAGCAGCTTGGACTCCGGGACTAAATTTTACGAGCAGTACTTC; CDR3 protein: CASSLDSGTKFYEQYF
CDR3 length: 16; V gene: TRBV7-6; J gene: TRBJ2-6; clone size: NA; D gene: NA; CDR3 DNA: TGTGCCAGCAGCTTAGAACAGGGATATGGGGCCAACGTCCTGACTTTC; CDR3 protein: CASSLEQGYGANVLTF
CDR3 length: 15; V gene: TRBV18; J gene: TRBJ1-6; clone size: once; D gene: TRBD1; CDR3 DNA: TGTGCCAGCTCACCTGGGGACAGGGACAATTCACCCCTCCACTTT; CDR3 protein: CASSPGDRDNSPLHF
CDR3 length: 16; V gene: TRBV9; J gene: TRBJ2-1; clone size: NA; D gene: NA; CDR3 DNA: TGTGCCAGCAGCGAAGAAGGGGGGGCCTCCTACAATGAGCAGTTCTTC; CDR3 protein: CASSEEGGASYNEQFF
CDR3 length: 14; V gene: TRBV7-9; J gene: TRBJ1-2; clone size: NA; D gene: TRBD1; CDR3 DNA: TGTTCCAGCAGCTTAGGACAGGGCTGGTCGAGCTACACCTTC; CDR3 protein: CSSSLGQGWSSYTF
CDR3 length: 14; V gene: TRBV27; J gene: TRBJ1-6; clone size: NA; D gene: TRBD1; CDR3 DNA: TGTGCCAGCAGTTTACGGACAGGGGATGGCCCCCTCCACTTT; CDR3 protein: CASSLRTGDGPLHF
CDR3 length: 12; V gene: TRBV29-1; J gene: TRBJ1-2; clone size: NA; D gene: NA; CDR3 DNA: TGCAGCATGAGGGTTCCGACGGGTGGCTACACCTTC; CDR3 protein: CSMRVPTGGYTF
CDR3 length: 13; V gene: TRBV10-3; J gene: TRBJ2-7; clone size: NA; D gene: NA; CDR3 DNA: TGTGCCATCATGGTCGACTCCTCCTACGAGCAGTACTTC; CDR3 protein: CAIMVDSSYEQYF
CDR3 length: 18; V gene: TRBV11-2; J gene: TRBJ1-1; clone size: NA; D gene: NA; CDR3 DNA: TGTGCCAGCAGCTTAGAGTTACGGGGAAAACTACTGAACACTGAAGCTTTCTTT; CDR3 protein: CASSLELRGKLLNTEAFF
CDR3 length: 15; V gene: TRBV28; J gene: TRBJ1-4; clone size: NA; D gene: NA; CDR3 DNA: TGTGCCAGCAGTTTACCGCCCCCCGGGAGTGAAAAACTGTTTTTT; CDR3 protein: CASSLPPPGSEKLFF
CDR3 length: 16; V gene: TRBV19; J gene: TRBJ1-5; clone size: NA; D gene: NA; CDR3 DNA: TGTGCCAGTAGTATAGGTTCAGGGTCAGGCAATCAGCCCCAGCATTTT; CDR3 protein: CASSIGSGSGNQPQHF
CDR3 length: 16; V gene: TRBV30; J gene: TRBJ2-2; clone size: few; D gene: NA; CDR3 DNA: TGTGCCTGGAGTGTACTATACCAACCGCAGTCCGGGGAGCTGTTTTTT; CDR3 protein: CAWSVLYQPQSGELFF
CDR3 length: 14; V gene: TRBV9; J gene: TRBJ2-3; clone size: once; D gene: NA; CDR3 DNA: TGTGCCAGCAGCGTTGGGGGGGGGCCGGATACGCAGTATTTT; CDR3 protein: CASSVGGGPDTQYF
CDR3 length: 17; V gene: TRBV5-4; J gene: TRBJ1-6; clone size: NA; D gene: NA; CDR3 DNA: TGTGCCAGCAGCTTGGGGCCTCATGGCGGACTCAGATCACCCCTCCACTTT; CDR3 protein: CASSLGPHGGLRSPLHF
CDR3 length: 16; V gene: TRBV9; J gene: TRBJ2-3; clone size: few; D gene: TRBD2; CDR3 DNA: TGTGCCAGCAGCCCCATCCCGGGGGGGCTGACAGATACGCAGTATTTT; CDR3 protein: CASSPIPGGLTDTQYF
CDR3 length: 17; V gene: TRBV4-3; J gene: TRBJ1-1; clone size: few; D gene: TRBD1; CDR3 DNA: TGCGCCAGCAGCCAAGAAAGAAGACAGGGCTGGAACACTGAAGCTTTCTTT; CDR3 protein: CASSQERRQGWNTEAFF
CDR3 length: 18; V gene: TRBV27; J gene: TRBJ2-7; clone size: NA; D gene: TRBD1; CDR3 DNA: TGTGCCAGCAGTTCCCTCTACAAAGGCGGGACAGGGACCTACGAGCAGTACTTC; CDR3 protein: CASSSLYKGGTGTYEQYF
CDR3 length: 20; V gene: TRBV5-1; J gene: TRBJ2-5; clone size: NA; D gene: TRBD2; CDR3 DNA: TGCGCCAGCAGCTTGGTTCCTAGCGGGGGGGCCCGGGGGCCCCAAGAGACCCAGTACTTC; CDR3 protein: CASSLVPSGGARGPQETQYF
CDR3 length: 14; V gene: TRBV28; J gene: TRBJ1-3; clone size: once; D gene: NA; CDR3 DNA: TGTGCCAGCAGTTCTATCCCCTCTGGAAACACCATATATTTT; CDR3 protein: CASSSIPSGNTIYF
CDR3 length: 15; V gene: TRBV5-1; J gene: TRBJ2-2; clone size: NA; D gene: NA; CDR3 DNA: TGCGCCAGCAGCTTGGAAGGGGGAAGGACCGGGGAGCTGTTTTTT; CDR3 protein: CASSLEGGRTGELFF
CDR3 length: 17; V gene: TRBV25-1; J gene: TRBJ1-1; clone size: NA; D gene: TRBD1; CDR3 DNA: TGTGCCAGCAGTGAGTTTGGGACAGGGGGCGGTCGGGCTGAAGCTTTCTTT; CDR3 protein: CASSEFGTGGGRAEAFF
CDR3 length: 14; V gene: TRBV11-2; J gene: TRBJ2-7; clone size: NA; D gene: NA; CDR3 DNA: TGTGCCAGCAGCTTAAGCGGCGTTTGGGACGAGCAGTACTTC; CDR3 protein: CASSLSGVWDEQYF
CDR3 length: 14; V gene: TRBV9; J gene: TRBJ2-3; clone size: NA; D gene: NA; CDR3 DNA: TGTGCCAGCAGCTCCCGACAGGCTCCAGATACGCAGTATTTT; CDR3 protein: CASSSRQAPDTQYF
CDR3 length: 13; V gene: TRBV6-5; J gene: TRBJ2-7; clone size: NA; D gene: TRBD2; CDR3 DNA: TGTGCCAGCATAGGGATAGCGGGGACCGAGCAGTACTTC; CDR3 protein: CASIGIAGTEQYF
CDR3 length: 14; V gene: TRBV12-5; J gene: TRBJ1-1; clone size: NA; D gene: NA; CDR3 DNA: TGTGCTAGTGGCCGGGGGTACGAGGACACTGAAGCTTTCTTT; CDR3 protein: CASGRGYEDTEAFF
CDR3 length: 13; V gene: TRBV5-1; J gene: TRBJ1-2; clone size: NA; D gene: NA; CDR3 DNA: TGCGCCAGCAGCTTGGGAGGTTACTATGGCTACACCTTC; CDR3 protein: CASSLGGYYGYTF
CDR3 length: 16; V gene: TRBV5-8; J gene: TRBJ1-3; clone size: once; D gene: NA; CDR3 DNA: TGTGCCAGCGGGCGACAGGCAACCTTCTCTGGAAACACCATATATTTT; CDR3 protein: CASGRQATFSGNTIYF
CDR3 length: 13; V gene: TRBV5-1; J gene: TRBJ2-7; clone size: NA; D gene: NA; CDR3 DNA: TGCGCCAGCAGCTTGACAGACACCTACGAGCAGTACTTC; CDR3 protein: CASSLTDTYEQYF
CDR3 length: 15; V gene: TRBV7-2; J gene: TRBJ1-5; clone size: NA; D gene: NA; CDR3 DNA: TGTGCCAGCAGCTTAGGGACAGTGAGCAATCAGCCCCAGCATTTT; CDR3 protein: CASSLGTVSNQPQHF
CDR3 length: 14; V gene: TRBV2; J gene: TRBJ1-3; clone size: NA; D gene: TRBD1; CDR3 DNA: TGTGCCAGCAGCGCCGACAGGGCTGGAAACACCATATATTTT; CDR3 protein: CASSADRAGNTIYF
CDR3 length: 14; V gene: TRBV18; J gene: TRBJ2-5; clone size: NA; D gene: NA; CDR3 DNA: TGTGCCAGCTCACCACCGATGGCCCAAGAGACCCAGTACTTC; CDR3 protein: CASSPPMAQETQYF
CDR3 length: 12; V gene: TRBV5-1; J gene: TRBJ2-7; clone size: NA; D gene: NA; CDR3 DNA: TGCGCCAGCAGCTTGAACTTCGTCGAGCAGTACTTC; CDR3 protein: CASSLNFVEQYF
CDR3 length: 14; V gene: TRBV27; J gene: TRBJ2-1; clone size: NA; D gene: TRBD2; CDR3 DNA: TGTGCCAGCAGTTTATTCTCTCGGGGGGGCCCGCGGTTCTTC; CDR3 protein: CASSLFSRGGPRFF
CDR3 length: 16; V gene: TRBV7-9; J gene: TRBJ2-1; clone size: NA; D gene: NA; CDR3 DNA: TGTGCCAGCAGCCAAGATAGTTTTCTCACCTACAATGAGCAGTTCTTC; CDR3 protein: CASSQDSFLTYNEQFF
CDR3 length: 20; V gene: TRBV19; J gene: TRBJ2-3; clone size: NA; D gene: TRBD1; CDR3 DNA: TGTGCCAGTAGTATAATCAGGGGGCCGATGCCAGACCAGTGGATGGATACGCAGTATTTT; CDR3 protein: CASSIIRGPMPDQWMDTQYF
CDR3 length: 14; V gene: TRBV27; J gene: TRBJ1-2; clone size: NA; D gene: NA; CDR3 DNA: TGTGCCAGCAGTAACTCAGGGCTAAACTATGGCTACACCTTC; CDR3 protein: CASSNSGLNYGYTF
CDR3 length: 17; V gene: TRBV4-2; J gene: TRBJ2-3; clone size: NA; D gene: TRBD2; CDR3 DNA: TGTGCCAGCAGCCAAGATCGTCCAGGACGGGGGGGAGATACGCAGTATTTT; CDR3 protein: CASSQDRPGRGGDTQYF
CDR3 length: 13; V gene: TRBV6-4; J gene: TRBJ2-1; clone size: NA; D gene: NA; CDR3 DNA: TGTGCCAGCAGTCCCGACCCCCGGGGTGAGCAGTTCTTC; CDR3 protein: CASSPDPRGEQFF
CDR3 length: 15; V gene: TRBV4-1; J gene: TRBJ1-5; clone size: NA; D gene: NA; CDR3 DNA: TGCGCCAGCAGCCATGACGGGAGGTTAAATCAGCCCCAGCATTTT; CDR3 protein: CASSHDGRLNQPQHF
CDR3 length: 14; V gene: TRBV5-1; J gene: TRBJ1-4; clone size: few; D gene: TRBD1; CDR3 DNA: TGCGCCAGCAGCTTCTCGGACAGGGAACGAAAACTGTTTTTT; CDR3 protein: CASSFSDRERKLFF
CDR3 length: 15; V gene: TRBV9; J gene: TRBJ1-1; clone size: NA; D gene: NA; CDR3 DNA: TGTGCCAGCAGCGAATTTTCGGGGGGTTCGACTGAAGCTTTCTTT; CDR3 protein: CASSEFSGGSTEAFF
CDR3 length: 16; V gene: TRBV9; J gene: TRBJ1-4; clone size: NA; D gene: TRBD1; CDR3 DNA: TGTGCCAGCAGCGTAGGAGCCGGACAGGGTGGAGAAAAACTGTTTTTT; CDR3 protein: CASSVGAGQGGEKLFF
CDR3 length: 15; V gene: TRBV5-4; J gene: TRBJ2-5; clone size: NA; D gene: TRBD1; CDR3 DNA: TGTGCCAGCAGCACCCGACAGGGGGTATCGTGGACCCAGTACTTC; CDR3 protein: CASSTRQGVSWTQYF
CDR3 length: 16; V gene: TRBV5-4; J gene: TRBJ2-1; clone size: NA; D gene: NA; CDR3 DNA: TGTGCCCGTTTTTGGGTCTACTTAAGAGGGTACAATGAGCAGTTCTTC; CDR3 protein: CARFWVYLRGYNEQFF
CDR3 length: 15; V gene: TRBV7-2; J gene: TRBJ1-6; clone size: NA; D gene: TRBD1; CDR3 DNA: TGTGCCAGCAGCTCGAGGGACAGGGCTAATTCACCCCTCCACTTT; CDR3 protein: CASSSRDRANSPLHF